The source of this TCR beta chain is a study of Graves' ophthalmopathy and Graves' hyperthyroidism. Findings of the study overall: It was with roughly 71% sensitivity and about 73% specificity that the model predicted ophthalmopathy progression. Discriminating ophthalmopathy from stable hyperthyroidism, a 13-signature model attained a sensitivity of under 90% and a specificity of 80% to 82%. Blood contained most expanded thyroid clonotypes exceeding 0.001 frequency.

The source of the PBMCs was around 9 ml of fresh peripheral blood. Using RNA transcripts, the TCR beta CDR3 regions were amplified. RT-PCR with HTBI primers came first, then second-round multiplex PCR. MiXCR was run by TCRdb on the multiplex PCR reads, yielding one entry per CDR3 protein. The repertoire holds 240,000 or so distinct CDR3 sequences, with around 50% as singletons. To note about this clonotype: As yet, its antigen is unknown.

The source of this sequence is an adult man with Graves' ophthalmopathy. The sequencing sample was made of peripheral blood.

The CDR3 nucleotides are TGTGCCAGTAGTATCGGGACAGGGGGTCAATCACCCCTCCACTTT. It is translated as CASSIGTGGQSPLHF. The rearrangement uses TRBV19 and TRBJ1-6, with 11 bases identical to TRBD1. J lost 10 bases, V lost 3 bases, and 5 bases had no gene match. The CDR3 spans 15 residues. Per germline, CDR1 LNHDA and CDR2 SQIVND (reference sequence).